The clone carrying this T cell receptor (beta chain) occurred a few times. Its antigen is still unknown. This table comes from immunoSEQ multiplex PCR, and its TCRdb copy is limited to in-frame clones, with some not included. The sample records roughly 46,000 clones, 76% being singletons. The entry originates in a study of radiotherapy plus CTLA-4 blockade in lung cancer. Study results and limitations: According to reports, early shifts in blood T cell clones, alongside interferon-beta, forecast response most accurately.

This CDR3 is 15 amino acids long. The V and J ends lost 2 bases and 6 bases respectively, with 11 bases between them. Germline CDR1 and CDR2: SGHDN and FVKESK. Sequenced here: peripheral blood, sampled from a patient treated with radiotherapy plus ipilimumab. The gene calls are TRBV14 and TRBJ1-6; the D gene is possibly TRBD1 (5 bases). The clonotype originates from a human donor with non-small cell lung cancer who had stable disease on radiotherapy plus ipilimumab. As DNA, the CDR3 is TGTGCCAGCAGCCAAACGGGGCTGACTAATTCACCCCTCCACTTT. It codes for CASSQTGLTNSPLHF. Full variable domain (outside the CDR3, taken from reference TRBV14 and TRBJ1-6): EAGVTQFPSHSVIEKGQTVTLRCDPISGHDNLYWYRRVMGKEIKFLLHFVKESKQDESGMPNNRFLAERTGGTYSTLKVQPAELEDSGVYFCASSQTGLTNSPLHFGNGTRLTVT.